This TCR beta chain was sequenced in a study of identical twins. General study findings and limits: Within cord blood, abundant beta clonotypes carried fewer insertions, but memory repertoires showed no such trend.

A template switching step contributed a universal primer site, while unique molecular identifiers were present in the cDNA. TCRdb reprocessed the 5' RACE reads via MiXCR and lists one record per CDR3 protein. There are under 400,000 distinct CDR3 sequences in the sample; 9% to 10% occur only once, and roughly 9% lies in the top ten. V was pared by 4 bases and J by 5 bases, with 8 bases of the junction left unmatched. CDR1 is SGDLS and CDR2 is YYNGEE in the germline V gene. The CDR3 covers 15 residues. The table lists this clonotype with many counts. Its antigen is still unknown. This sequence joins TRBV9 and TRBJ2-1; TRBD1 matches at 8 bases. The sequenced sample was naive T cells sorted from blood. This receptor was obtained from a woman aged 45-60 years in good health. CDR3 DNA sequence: TGTGCCAGCAGCCCTAGGACAGGGTGGGACAATGAGCAGTTCTTC. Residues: CASSPRTGWDNEQFF.